This T cell receptor (beta chain) was identified during a study of cytomegalovirus exposure and HLA in healthy donors. The PCR made use of 60 Vbeta and 13 Jbeta primers. Here immunoSEQ multiplex PCR was the method, and the copy in TCRdb shows in-frame clones only, minus some. The sample includes 150,000 to 200,000 clones, about 85% of them seen just once. The germline CDR1 and CDR2 sequences are SGHTA and FQGNSA. The CDR3 extends over 15 amino acids. Trimming took 3 bases from V and 0 from J, leaving 9 bases between them. The rearrangement uses TRBV7-2 and TRBJ1-5; no clear D. The sample was PBMCs. This TCR was recovered from a woman aged 45-59 years in good health and CMV-seronegative. CDR3 sequence reads: CASSFMSNSNQPQHF. CDR3 nucleotides: TGTGCCAGCAGCTTTATGAGTAATAGCAATCAGCCCCAGCATTTT.